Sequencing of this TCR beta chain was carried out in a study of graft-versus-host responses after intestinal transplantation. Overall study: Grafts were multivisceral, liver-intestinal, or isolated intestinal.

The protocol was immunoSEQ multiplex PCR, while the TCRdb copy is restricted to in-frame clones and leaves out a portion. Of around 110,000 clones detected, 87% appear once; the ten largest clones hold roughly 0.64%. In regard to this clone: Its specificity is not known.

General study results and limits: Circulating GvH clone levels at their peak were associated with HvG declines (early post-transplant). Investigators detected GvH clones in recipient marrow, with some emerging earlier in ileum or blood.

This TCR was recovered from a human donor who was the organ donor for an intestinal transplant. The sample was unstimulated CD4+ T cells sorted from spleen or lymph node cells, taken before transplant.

In DNA, the CDR3 is TGTGCCAGCAGCTCATCCTCAGGGGAGGGGTTTCGAACCTACAATGAGCAGTTCTTC. Protein sequence: CASSSSSGEGFRTYNEQFF. This chain connects TRBV7-9 to TRBJ2-1; possibly TRBD2 for D (7 bases). Deletions cut 4 bases from V and 2 bases from J, with 24 bases between. CDR1 and CDR2 (germline): SEHNR, FQNEAQ (reference sequence). This CDR3 region has 19 residues.